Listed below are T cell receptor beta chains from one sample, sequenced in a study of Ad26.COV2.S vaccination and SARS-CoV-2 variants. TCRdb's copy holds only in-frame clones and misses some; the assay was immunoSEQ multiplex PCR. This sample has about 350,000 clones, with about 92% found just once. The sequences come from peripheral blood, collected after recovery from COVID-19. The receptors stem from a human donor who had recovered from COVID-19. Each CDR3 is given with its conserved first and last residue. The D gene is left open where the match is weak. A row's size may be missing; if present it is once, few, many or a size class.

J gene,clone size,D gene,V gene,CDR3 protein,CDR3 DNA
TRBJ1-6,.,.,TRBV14,CASSPGQTLHF,TGTGCCAGCAGCCCCGGACAGACCCTCCACTTT
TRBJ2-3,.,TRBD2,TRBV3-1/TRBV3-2,CASSLTSGETDTQYF,TGTGCCAGCAGCCTTACTAGCGGGGAAACAGATACGCAGTATTTT
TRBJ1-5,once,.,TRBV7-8,CASSIAQSVGNQPQHF,TGTGCCAGCAGCATAGCCCAATCAGTTGGCAATCAGCCCCAGCATTTT
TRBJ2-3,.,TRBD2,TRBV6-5,CASSRGGGTDTQYF,TGTGCCAGCAGTCGGGGGGGCGGCACAGATACGCAGTATTTT
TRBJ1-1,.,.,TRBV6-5,CASPGNTEAFF,TGTGCCAGCCCAGGGAACACTGAAGCTTTCTTT
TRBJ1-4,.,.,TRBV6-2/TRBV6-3,CASSRTGSWAKLFF,TGTGCCAGCAGTAGAACAGGGTCCTGGGCAAAACTGTTTTTT
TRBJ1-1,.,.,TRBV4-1,CASSRGLNTEAFF,TGCGCCAGCAGCCGCGGACTGAACACTGAAGCTTTCTTT
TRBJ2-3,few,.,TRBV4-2,CASSQVPGSTDTQYF,TGTGCCAGCAGCCAAGTTCCGGGGAGCACAGATACGCAGTATTTT
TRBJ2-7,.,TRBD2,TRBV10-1,CASSAPTGGPRNEQYF,TGCGCCAGCAGTGCTCCTACGGGGGGGCCGAGGAACGAGCAGTACTTC
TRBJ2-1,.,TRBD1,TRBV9,CASSPWDRGVPYNEQFF,TGTGCCAGCAGCCCCTGGGACAGGGGAGTCCCCTACAATGAGCAGTTCTTC
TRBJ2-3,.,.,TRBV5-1,CASSLGGGPTDTQYF,TGCGCCAGCAGCTTAGGGGGGGGGCCCACAGATACGCAGTATTTT
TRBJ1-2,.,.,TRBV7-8,CASSPGANYGYTF,TGTGCCAGCAGCCCAGGGGCTAACTATGGCTACACCTTC
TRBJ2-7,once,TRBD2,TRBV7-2,CASSQLAGGLSSYEQYF,TGTGCCAGCAGCCAACTAGCGGGGGGTCTGAGCTCCTACGAGCAGTACTTC
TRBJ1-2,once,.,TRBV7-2,CASSLDEVIYGYTF,TGTGCCAGCAGCTTAGACGAAGTCATCTATGGCTACACCTTC
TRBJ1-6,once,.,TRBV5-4,CASSPRNGPPLHF,TGTGCCAGCAGTCCCCGGAACGGTCCACCCCTCCACTTT
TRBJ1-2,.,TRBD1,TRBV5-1,CASSFDRVGGYTF,TGCGCCAGCAGCTTCGACAGGGTTGGAGGCTACACCTTC
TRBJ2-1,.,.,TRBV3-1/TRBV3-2,CASSQAWRGEQFF,TGTGCCAGCAGCCAAGCGTGGCGAGGCGAGCAGTTCTTC
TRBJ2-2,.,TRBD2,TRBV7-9,CASSPRGGGATTGELFF,TGTGCCAGCAGCCCCCGAGGCGGGGGGGCGACCACCGGGGAGCTGTTTTTT
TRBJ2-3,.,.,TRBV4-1,CASSQVFQDTQYF,TGCGCCAGCAGCCAAGTTTTCCAAGATACGCAGTATTTT
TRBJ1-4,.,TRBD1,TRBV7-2,CASSLDRGEAKLFF,TGTGCCAGCAGCCTGGACAGGGGGGAGGCAAAACTGTTTTTT
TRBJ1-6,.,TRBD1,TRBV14,CASSLRTGGGNSPLHF,TGTGCCAGCAGCTTACGGACAGGGGGAGGGAATTCACCCCTCCACTTT
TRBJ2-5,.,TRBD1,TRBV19,CASSGTGGGETQYF,TGTGCCAGTAGCGGGACAGGGGGAGGAGAGACCCAGTACTTC
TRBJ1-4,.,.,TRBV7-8,CASSSRGEKLFF,TGTGCCAGCAGCTCCCGGGGTGAAAAACTGTTTTTT
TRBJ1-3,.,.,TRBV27,CASYFGNTIYF,TGTGCCAGCTATTTTGGAAACACCATATATTTT
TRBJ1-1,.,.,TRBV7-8,CASSLAAGRATEAFF,TGTGCCAGCAGCTTAGCGGCAGGGAGGGCGACTGAAGCTTTCTTT
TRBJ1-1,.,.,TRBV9,CASSGQKAEAFF,TGTGCCAGCAGCGGTCAGAAGGCTGAAGCTTTCTTT
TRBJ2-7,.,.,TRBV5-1,CASSPSSASLYEQYF,TGCGCCAGCAGCCCTTCTAGCGCCTCCCTCTACGAGCAGTACTTC
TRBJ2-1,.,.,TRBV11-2,CASSLTSVDNEQFF,TGTGCCAGCAGCTTGACTAGTGTCGACAATGAGCAGTTCTTC
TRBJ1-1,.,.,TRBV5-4,CASSLVGTANTEAFF,TGTGCCAGCAGCTTGGTAGGGACGGCGAACACTGAAGCTTTCTTT